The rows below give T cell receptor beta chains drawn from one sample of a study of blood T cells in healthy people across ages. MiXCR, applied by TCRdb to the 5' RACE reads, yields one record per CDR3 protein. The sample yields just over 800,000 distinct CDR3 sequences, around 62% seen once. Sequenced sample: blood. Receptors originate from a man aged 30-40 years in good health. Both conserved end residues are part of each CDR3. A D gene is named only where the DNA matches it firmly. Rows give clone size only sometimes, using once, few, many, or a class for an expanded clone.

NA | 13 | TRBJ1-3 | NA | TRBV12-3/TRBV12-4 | TGTGCCAGCAGTTTAGGCGCGTCCTACACCATATATTTT | CASSLGASYTIYF
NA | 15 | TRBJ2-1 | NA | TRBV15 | TGTGCCACCAGCTCAGGGGGGGGCCCGTACAATGAGCAGTTCTTC | CATSSGGGPYNEQFF
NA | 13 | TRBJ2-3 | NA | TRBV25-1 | TGTGCCAGCTGGGGGGTTGGCACAGGTACGCAGTATTTT | CASWGVGTGTQYF
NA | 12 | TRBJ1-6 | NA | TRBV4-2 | TGTGCCAGCAGCTCCCCGTCGGGTCCCCTCCACTTT | CASSSPSGPLHF
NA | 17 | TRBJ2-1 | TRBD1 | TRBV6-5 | TGTGCCAGCAGTTACTCGCCGGGACAGCCTCTATACAATGAGCAGTTCTTC | CASSYSPGQPLYNEQFF
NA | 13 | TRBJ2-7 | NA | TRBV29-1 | TGCAGCGTTTCCCTAGGCCCGAGCAACGAGCAGTACTTC | CSVSLGPSNEQYF
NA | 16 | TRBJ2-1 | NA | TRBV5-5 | TGTGCCAGCAGTCTTCCCGCGGACGTGTGGGGTAATGAGCAGTTCTTC | CASSLPADVWGNEQFF
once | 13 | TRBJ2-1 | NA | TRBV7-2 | TGTGCCAGCAGCTTGTGGGATGAGAATGAGCAGTTCTTC | CASSLWDENEQFF
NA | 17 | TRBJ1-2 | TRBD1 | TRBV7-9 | TGTGCCAGCAGCCCGCCGGGAGGGACAGGGGTTGTCTATGGCTACACCTTC | CASSPPGGTGVVYGYTF
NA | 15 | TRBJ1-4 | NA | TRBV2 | TGTGCCACCCGCTGGAGGGGGGGCCGAGATGAAAAACTGTTTTTT | CATRWRGGRDEKLFF
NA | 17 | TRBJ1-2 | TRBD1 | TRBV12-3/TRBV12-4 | TGTGCCAGCAGTCCGGGGACAGGTGGTTTCGGGAACTATGGCTACACCTTC | CASSPGTGGFGNYGYTF
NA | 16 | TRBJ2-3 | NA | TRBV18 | TGTGCCAGCTCACCACTGGTGGTTGGCAACACAGATACGCAGTATTTT | CASSPLVVGNTDTQYF
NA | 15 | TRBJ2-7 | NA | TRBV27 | TGTGCCAGCAGTTTAGGCCGGCGATACTCCTACGAGCAGTACTTC | CASSLGRRYSYEQYF
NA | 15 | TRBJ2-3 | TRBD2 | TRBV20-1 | TGCAGTGCTAGAGATCCCCAACTAGCGTCAGATACGCAGTATTTT | CSARDPQLASDTQYF
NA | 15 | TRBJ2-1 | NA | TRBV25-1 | TGTGCCAGCAGTGAACCTCTGCCGGGCCCTGATGAGCAGTTCTTC | CASSEPLPGPDEQFF
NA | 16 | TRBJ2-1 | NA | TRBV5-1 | TGCGCCAGCACCCCGTCGGGGGGCAGGTCCTACAATGAGCAGTTCTTC | CASTPSGGRSYNEQFF
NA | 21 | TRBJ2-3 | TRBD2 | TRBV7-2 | TGTGCCAGCAGCTTAGCGCTCTTTGATGCGGGGGGCCGCACTAGCACAGATACGCAGTATTTT | CASSLALFDAGGRTSTDTQYF
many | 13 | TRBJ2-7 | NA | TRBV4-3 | TGCGCCAGCAGCCATTTGGGGGCGAAGGAGCAGTACTTC | CASSHLGAKEQYF
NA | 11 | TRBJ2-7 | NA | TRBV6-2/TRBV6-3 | TGTGCCAGCAATCAGGGCCACGAGCAGTACTTC | CASNQGHEQYF
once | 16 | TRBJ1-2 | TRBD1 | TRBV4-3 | TGCGCCAGCAGCCAAGCGGAGGGCAGGGGGCAATACGGCTACACCTTC | CASSQAEGRGQYGYTF
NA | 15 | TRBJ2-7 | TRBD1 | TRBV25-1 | TGTGCCAGCAGTGAATCAGGCGACAGGGATTACGAGCAGTACTTC | CASSESGDRDYEQYF
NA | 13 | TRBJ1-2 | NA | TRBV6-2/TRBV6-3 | TGTGCCAGCAGTTACGCAGGGGAGAATGGCTACACCTTC | CASSYAGENGYTF
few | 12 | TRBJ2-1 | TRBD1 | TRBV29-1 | TGCAGCGTTGATGACAGGGGATGGGAGCAGTTCTTC | CSVDDRGWEQFF
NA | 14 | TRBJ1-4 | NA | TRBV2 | TGTGCCAGCAGTGAATGGGCGGTAGTTGAAAAACTGTTTTTT | CASSEWAVVEKLFF
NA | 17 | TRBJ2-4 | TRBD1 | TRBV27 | TGTGCCAGCAGTCCCGGGACAGGGCCTTCGCTCTTCGTACGGCAGTACTTC | CASSPGTGPSLFVRQYF
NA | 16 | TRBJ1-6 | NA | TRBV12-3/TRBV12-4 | TGTGCCAGCAGTTCCAGGGTAAGCTCCTATAATTCACCCCTCCACTTT | CASSSRVSSYNSPLHF
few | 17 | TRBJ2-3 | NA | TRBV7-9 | TGTGCCAGCAGCACCCGGGGAACGGCTACTCCCACAGATACGCAGTATTTT | CASSTRGTATPTDTQYF
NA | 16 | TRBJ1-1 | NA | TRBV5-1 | TGCGCCAGCAGCTTGAACAGTGGGCGGGAGGGGACTGAAGCTTTCTTT | CASSLNSGREGTEAFF
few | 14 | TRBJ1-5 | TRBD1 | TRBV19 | TGTGCCAGTAGTTGGGACAGGGCTGGTCAGCCCCAGCATTTT | CASSWDRAGQPQHF
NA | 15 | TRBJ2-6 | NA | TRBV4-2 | TGTGCCAGCACTGACGGTTTCTCTGGGGCCAACGTCCTGACTTTC | CASTDGFSGANVLTF
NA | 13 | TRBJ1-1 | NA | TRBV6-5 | TGTGCCTGCCAATCGTGGGGAGGCCTCGGAGCTTTCTTT | CACQSWGGLGAFF
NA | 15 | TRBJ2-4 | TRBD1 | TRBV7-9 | TGTGCCAGCAGCACGGGACAGGAGCTTAAAAACATTCGGTACTTC | CASSTGQELKNIRYF
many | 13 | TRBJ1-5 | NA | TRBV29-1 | TGCAGCGTGGAAACAGGGCTGGGTCAGCCCCAGCATTTT | CSVETGLGQPQHF
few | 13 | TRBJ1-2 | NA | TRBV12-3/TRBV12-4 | TGTGCCAGCAGCCTAAGACAGAGCAATGGCTACACCTTC | CASSLRQSNGYTF
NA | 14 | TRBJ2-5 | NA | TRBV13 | TGTGCCAGCAGCTTACGTTCGGGGCAGGAGACCCAGTACTTC | CASSLRSGQETQYF
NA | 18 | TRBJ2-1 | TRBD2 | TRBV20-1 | TGCAGTGCTAGTCGACTAGCGGGGAAATCTAGCTCCTACAATGAGCAGTTCTTC | CSASRLAGKSSSYNEQFF
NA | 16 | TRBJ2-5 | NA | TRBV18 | TGTGCCAGCTCACCGCAGAGGCCGGGGACGCAAGAGACCCAGTACTTC | CASSPQRPGTQETQYF
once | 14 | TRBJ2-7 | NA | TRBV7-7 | TGTGCTAGCAGCTTAGCGCACAACAGCCACGAGCAGTACTTC | CASSLAHNSHEQYF
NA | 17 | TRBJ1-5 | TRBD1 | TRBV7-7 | TGTGCTAGCAGCTACCGGGTGGCAGGGGGCCTTTTTCAGCCCCAGCATTTT | CASSYRVAGGLFQPQHF
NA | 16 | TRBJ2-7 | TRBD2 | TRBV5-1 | TGCGCCAGCAGCTTGCCGGGGTCTAGCGGGGGGGTCGAGCAGTACTTC | CASSLPGSSGGVEQYF